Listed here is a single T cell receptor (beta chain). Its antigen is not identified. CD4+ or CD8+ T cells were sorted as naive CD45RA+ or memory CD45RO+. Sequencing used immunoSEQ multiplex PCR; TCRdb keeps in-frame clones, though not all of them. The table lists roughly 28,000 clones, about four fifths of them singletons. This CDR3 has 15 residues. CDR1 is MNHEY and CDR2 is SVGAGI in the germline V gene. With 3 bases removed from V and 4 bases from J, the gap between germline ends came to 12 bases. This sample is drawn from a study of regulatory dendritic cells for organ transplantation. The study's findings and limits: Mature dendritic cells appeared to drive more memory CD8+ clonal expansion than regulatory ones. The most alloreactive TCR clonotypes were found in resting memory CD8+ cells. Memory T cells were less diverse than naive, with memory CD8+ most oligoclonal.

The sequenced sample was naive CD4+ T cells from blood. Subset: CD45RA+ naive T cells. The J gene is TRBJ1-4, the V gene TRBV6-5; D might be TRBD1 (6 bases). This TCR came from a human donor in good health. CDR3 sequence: CASSYSRGGNEKLFF. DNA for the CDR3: TGTGCCAGCAGTTATTCCAGGGGTGGTAATGAAAAACTGTTTTTT.